This TCR beta chain was identified in a study of blood T cell repertoires in COVID-19. At the level of the study: Sites in the United States, Italy and Spain provided acute and convalescent COVID-19 samples. The analysed material was cDNA or gDNA that came from T cells, B-cell-depleted T cells, or PBMCs.

This CDR3 contains 16 residues. The germline V gene has CDR1 SGHNT and CDR2 YYREEE (reference sequence). The ends were cut back, 4 bases at V and 6 bases at J, with 19 bases in the middle. Original processing notes: For nucleated cells, counts were estimated from reference gene primer amplification. Measured with immunoSEQ multiplex PCR; TCRdb has only the in-frame clones, and not every one. D and trimming were read from the DNA, whereas the V and J calls and clone size are those reported in that table. The profile shows a few hundred thousand clones, more than 85% of them singletons. Source material: PBMCs or T cells enriched from blood (not recorded which). The chain combines TRBV5-4 with TRBJ1-4, with TRBD1 as a possible D gene (5 bases). The clonotype comes from a woman between 25 and 40 years old who had recovered from COVID-19. The CDR3 sequence: CASSEKEQGGYEKLFF. CDR3 DNA sequence: TGTGCCAGCAGCGAGAAAGAGCAGGGTGGCTATGAAAAACTGTTTTTT.